This record looks at one TCR beta chain sequence and its context. The antigen is undetermined. Combining a sample-barcoded 5' primer with a J-beta primer mix, a second PCR ran for roughly 6 to 11 cycles. Via MiXCR, TCRdb re-called the 5' RACE reads, giving one row per CDR3 protein. The profile covers some 860,000 distinct CDR3 sequences, with 56% appearing a single time and roughly 24% taken by the ten largest. These data belong to a study of blood T cells in healthy people across ages. Donors each provided roughly 11 milliliters of peripheral blood. Extraction yielded at least 6 micrograms of total RNA per sample. There are 16 residues in the CDR3. Germline trimming cut 4 bases from V and 9 bases from J; bases unmatched to any gene: 12. Germline CDR1 MNHEY, CDR2 SMNVEV (reference sequence). Findings of the study overall: Both naive CD4+ cell counts and diversity were greater in long-lived donors than in aged donors. Unknown CMV status may confound age-related changes in expanded clones.

The TCR was taken from a middle-aged man in good health. The specimen was blood. The chain has TRBV27 and TRBJ2-2; 9 nucleotides line up with TRBD2. CDR3 region: CASSSPGTSRTRELFF. The CDR3 DNA is TGTGCCAGCAGTTCGCCCGGGACTAGCCGAACCCGGGAGCTGTTTTTT.